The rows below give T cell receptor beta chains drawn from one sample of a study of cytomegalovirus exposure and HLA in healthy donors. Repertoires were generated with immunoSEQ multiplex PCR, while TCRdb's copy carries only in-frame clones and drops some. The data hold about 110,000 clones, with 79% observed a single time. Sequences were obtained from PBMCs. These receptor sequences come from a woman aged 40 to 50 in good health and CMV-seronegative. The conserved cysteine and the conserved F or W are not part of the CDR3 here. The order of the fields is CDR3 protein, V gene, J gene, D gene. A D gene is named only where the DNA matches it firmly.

cdr3_aa: ASTRAGGNTGELF
v_call: TRBV19
j_call: TRBJ2-2
d_call: TRBD2

cdr3_aa: ASSESNSYEQY
v_call: TRBV10-1
j_call: TRBJ2-7
d_call: .

cdr3_aa: ASSFGVQETQY
v_call: TRBV5-1
j_call: TRBJ2-5
d_call: .

cdr3_aa: ASSQNSRITDTQY
v_call: TRBV4-3
j_call: TRBJ2-3
d_call: .

cdr3_aa: ASSADREDTGELF
v_call: TRBV2
j_call: TRBJ2-2
d_call: .

cdr3_aa: ASSDSGDRIYGYT
v_call: TRBV6-4
j_call: TRBJ1-2
d_call: TRBD1

cdr3_aa: ASSPLVEGGETQY
v_call: TRBV9
j_call: TRBJ2-5
d_call: .

cdr3_aa: ASSLGQGIETQY
v_call: TRBV28
j_call: TRBJ2-5
d_call: TRBD1

cdr3_aa: ASSARQGSNSPLH
v_call: TRBV5-6
j_call: TRBJ1-6
d_call: TRBD1

cdr3_aa: ASSSDRAIVYGYT
v_call: TRBV27
j_call: TRBJ1-2
d_call: TRBD1

cdr3_aa: SSSKLNTGELF
v_call: TRBV7-9
j_call: TRBJ2-2
d_call: .

cdr3_aa: ASSPLTALSGANVLT
v_call: TRBV19
j_call: TRBJ2-6
d_call: .

cdr3_aa: ASSGGSGTNEQF
v_call: TRBV6-1
j_call: TRBJ2-1
d_call: TRBD2

cdr3_aa: ASSPETGREAF
v_call: TRBV18
j_call: TRBJ1-1
d_call: .

cdr3_aa: ASSDRGGTEAF
v_call: TRBV2
j_call: TRBJ1-1
d_call: .

cdr3_aa: ASRDRTTYEQY
v_call: TRBV10-2
j_call: TRBJ2-7
d_call: TRBD1

cdr3_aa: ASSPTTGTIYEQY
v_call: TRBV5-6
j_call: TRBJ2-7
d_call: .

cdr3_aa: ASSFNRGRSNQPQH
v_call: TRBV28
j_call: TRBJ1-5
d_call: TRBD1

cdr3_aa: ASSPLGLANTEAF
v_call: TRBV6-5
j_call: TRBJ1-1
d_call: .

cdr3_aa: SASISGELF
v_call: TRBV20-1
j_call: TRBJ2-2
d_call: .

cdr3_aa: ASSETDEAF
v_call: TRBV25-1
j_call: TRBJ1-1
d_call: .

cdr3_aa: ASISSGRGGETQY
v_call: TRBV28
j_call: TRBJ2-5
d_call: TRBD2

cdr3_aa: ASSSSTGQAYEQY
v_call: TRBV28
j_call: TRBJ2-7
d_call: .

cdr3_aa: ASSLGLGGSGANVLT
v_call: TRBV13
j_call: TRBJ2-6
d_call: TRBD2

cdr3_aa: ASSLSNLNTEAF
v_call: TRBV27
j_call: TRBJ1-1
d_call: .

cdr3_aa: ASSTPGMHEQY
v_call: TRBV28
j_call: TRBJ2-7
d_call: .

cdr3_aa: ASSYSQGMNTEAF
v_call: TRBV6-5
j_call: TRBJ1-1
d_call: .

cdr3_aa: ASSLGTANSPLH
v_call: TRBV5-8
j_call: TRBJ1-6
d_call: .

cdr3_aa: ASSWDRGEKLF
v_call: TRBV6-1
j_call: TRBJ1-4
d_call: TRBD1

cdr3_aa: ASSLVGLSIFHTDTQY
v_call: TRBV7-9
j_call: TRBJ2-3
d_call: .

cdr3_aa: ASSLERDTEAF
v_call: TRBV11-2
j_call: TRBJ1-1
d_call: .

cdr3_aa: ASSNRDRGYNQPQH
v_call: TRBV6-6
j_call: TRBJ1-5
d_call: TRBD1